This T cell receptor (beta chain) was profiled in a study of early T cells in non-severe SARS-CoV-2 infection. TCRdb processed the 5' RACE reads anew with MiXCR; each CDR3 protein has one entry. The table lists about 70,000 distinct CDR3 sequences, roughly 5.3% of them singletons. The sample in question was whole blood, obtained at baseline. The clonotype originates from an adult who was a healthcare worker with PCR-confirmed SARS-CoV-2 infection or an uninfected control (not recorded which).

CDR3 loop: CASSSTFTTGPQETQYF. The CDR3 DNA sequence: TGTGCCAGCAGTTCTACCTTTACGACAGGGCCACAAGAGACCCAGTACTTC. The V and J genes are TRBV28 and TRBJ2-5; 7 nucleotides agree with TRBD1. Germline V gives CDR1 MDHEN, CDR2 SYDVKM. The CDR3 is 17 residues long. With 4 bases clipped from V and 2 bases from J, the junction kept 13 bases outside the gene matches. Full variable domain (remainder filled in from reference TRBV28 and TRBJ2-5): DVKVTQSSRYLVKRTGEKVFLECVQDMDHENMFWYRQDPGLGLRLIYFSYDVKMKEKGDIPEGYSVSREKKERFSLILESASTNQTSMYLCASSSTFTTGPQETQYFGPGTRLLVL.